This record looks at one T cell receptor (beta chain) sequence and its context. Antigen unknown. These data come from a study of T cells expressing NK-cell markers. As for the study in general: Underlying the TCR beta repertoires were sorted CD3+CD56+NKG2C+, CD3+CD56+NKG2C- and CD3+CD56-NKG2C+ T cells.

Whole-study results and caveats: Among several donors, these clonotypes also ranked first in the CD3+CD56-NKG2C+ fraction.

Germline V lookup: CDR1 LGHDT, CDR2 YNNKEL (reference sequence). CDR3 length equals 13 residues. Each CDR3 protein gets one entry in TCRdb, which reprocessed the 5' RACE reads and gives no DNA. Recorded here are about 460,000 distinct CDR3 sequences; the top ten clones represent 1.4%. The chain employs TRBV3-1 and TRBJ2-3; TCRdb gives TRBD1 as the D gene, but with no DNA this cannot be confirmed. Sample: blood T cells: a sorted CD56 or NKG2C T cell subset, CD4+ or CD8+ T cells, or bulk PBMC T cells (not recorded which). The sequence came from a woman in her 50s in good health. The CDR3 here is CATGEWGTDTQYF.